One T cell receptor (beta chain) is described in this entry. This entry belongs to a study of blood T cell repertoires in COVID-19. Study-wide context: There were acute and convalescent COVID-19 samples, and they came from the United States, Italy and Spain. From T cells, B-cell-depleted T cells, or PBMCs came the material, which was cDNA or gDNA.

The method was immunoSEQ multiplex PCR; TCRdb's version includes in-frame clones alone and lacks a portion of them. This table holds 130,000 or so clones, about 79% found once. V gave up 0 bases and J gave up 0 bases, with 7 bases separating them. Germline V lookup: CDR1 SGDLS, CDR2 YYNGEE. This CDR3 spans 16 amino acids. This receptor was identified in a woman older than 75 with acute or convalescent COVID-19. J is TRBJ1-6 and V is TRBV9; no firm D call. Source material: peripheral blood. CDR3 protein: CASSVGVSSYNSPLHF. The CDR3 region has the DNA TGTGCCAGCAGCGTAGGAGTGAGCTCCTATAATTCACCCCTCCACTTT.